This T cell receptor beta chain was found in a study of T-cell memory formation after mild COVID-19 (dated by TCRdb to 2020 to 2023). Background on the whole study: TCR sequence clusters from the two donors were largely donor specific. In two donors, T-cell clones that expanded and contracted after mild COVID-19 were followed by sequencing TCRalpha and TCRbeta repertoires longitudinally. The cohort was made up of two young adult volunteers, one female and one male, who were previously healthy. The study at large found these results: Contracting CD4+ clones appeared mostly in the CM and EM memory subsets, whereas CD8+ clones were enriched in EMRA. The study covered only a couple of mild cases, and larger cohorts including severe cases with pre-infection samples were considered necessary. Clones that contracted from day 15 to 85 showed balanced CD4/CD8 phenotypes, whereas a second wave of clones that expanded from day 15 to 37 leaned towards CD4+. Some responding clones were found in pre-infection memory, which suggests that pre-existing cross-reactive memory T cells took part in the SARS-CoV-2 response. SARS-CoV-2 specificity of the second-wave clones peaking on day 37 was not confirmed.

The germline V gene provides CDR1 KGHDR and CDR2 SFDVKD. CDR3 length: 13 amino acids, cysteine to phenylalanine. Only the CDR3 DNA stays, 39 bases, in frame from base 1. V and J lose 5 bases and 5 bases, and a span of 11 bases separates them. The instrument given in TCRdb is Illumina NovaSeq 6000. Using 5'RACE with constant-segment primers, TCRalpha and TCRbeta cDNA libraries were constructed, with sample barcodes and unique molecular identifiers added in the process. RNA was extracted from every sample with Trizol reagent. Library amplification was performed in two PCR steps, and a second sample barcode and Illumina TruSeq adapters were introduced in the second step. Libraries were sequenced on an Illumina NovaSeq with 2 x 150 bp paired-end reads. Per the authors' processing: The reads were demultiplexed and collapsed into UMI-guided consensus sequences using migec v1.2.7. Using mixcr v2.1.11, UMI consensuses were aligned to TRA and TRB V and J templates and then assembled into clonotypes. Expanded or contracted clonotypes were those called significant by both edgeR and NoisET, with noise models trained on biological replicates. For edgeR calls, the thresholds were a false discovery rate-adjusted p below 0.01 and a log2 fold-change of 1. As an exploratory analysis of dynamics, PCA with hierarchical clustering was applied to max-normalized trajectories of the 1000 most abundant clonotypes. Separately sequenced CD4+ and CD8+ repertoires were used to assign a CD4 or CD8 phenotype to each responding clone. Using fastp trimming at Q25 and MiXCR clonotype assembly, TCRdb reanalyzed the public sequencing data and kept in-frame beta chains. Every distinct CDR3 protein forms one entry, paired with its most common genes and DNA. The V and J calls come from TCRdb's annotation, not from the publication. The sample yields 300,000 to 400,000 distinct CDR3 sequences; roughly 13% were counted once. About a fifth of the sample goes to the ten largest clones.

Ficoll-Paque density gradient centrifugation was the method used to isolate PBMCs. In its sample, this clonotype was seen many times. Its antigen remains unidentified. Nothing much larger sits one base from this clone, and base qualities are not available. The sample taken for sequencing was PBMCs or a T cell subset sorted from them (not recorded which). This receptor was obtained from a man younger than 35 who had mild COVID-19 (a few samples of this study predate the infection). The sample titles of this study are shuffled in the database, so cell type and time point are left out; the donor was told from shared clones. The rearrangement combines TRBV24-1 with TRBJ1-1; the D gene assignment is ambiguous. This receptor carries the CDR3 CATSARRGTEAFF. In nucleotides, the sequence is TGTGCCACCAGTGCGAGGAGAGGGACTGAAGCTTTCTTT.